The text below deals with one TCR beta chain. Antigen: not known. This record comes from a study of immune evolution from preneoplasia to lung adenocarcinoma. Study-level findings and limits: T cell clonality was higher in KRAS-mutant than EGFR-mutant or wild-type nodules. Later-stage lesions appeared to have more T cells, more diversity, less clonality.

The repertoire was sequenced with immunoSEQ multiplex PCR; TCRdb's copy has only in-frame clones and lacks some. The sample yields 15,000 to 20,000 clones, 65% to 90% seen once. The V end was cut by 8 bases, the J end by 5 bases, with 12 bases between. The CDR3 spans 13 residues. Germline V lookup: CDR1 SNHLY, CDR2 FYNNEI. Two lung cancer pathologists independently confirmed each histologic diagnosis. The source is a person between 65 and 80 years old with invasive lung adenocarcinoma. Material for sequencing was FFPE invasive lung adenocarcinoma tissue. The chain uses TRBV2 and TRBJ1-4; D ambiguous. The CDR3 spells CASSLRTNEKLFF. In DNA, the CDR3 is TGTGCCAGCTCTCTCCGAACGAATGAAAAACTGTTTTTT.